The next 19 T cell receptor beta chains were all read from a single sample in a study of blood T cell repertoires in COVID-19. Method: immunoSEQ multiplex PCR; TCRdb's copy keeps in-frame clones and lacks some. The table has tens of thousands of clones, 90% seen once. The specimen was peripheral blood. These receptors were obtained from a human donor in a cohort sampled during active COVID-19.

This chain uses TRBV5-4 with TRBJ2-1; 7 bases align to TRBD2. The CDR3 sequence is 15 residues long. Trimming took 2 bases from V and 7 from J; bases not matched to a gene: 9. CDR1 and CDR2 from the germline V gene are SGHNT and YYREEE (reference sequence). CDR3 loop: CASSFGSSGGNEQFF. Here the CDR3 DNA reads TGTGCCAGCAGCTTCGGCTCTAGCGGCGGGAATGAGCAGTTCTTC.

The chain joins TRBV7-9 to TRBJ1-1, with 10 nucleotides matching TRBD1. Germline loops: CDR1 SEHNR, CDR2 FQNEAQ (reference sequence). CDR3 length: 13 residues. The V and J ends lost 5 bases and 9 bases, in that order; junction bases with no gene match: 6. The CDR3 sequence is CASSTQDRGKAFF. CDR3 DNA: TGTGCCAGCAGCACCCAGGACAGGGGGAAAGCTTTCTTT.

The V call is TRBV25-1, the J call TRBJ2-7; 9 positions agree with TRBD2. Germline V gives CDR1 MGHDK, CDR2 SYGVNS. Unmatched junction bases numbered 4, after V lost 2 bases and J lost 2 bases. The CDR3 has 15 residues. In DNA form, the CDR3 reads TGTGCCAGCAGTGAAGGGTGGACTAGCGCCTACGAGCAGTACTTC. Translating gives CASSEGWTSAYEQYF.

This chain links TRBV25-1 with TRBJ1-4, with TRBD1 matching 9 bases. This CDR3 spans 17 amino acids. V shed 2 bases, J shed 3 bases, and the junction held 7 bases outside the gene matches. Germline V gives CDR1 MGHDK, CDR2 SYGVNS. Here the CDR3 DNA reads TGTGCCAGCAGTGAAGCGGGGACAGGGAGTTCTAATGAAAAACTGTTTTTT. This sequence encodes CASSEAGTGSSNEKLFF.

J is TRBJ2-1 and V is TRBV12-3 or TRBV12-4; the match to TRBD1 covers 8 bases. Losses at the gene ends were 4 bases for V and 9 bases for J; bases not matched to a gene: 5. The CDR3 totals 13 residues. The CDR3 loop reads CASSSGQGVEQFF. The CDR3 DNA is TGTGCCAGCAGTTCAGGACAGGGAGTTGAGCAGTTCTTC.

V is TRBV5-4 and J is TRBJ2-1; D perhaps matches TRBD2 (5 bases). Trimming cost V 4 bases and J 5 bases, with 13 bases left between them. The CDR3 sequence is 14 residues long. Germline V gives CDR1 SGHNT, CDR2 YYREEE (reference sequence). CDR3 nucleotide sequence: TGTGCCAGCAGCGGGAGAACTTCCAACAATGAGCAGTTCTTC. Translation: CASSGRTSNNEQFF.

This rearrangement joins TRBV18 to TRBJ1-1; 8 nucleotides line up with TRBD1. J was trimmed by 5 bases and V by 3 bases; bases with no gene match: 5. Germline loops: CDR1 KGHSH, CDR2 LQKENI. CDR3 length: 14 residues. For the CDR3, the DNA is TGTGCCAGCTCACCCACAGGGGGGGGTACTGAAGCTTTCTTT. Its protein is CASSPTGGGTEAFF.

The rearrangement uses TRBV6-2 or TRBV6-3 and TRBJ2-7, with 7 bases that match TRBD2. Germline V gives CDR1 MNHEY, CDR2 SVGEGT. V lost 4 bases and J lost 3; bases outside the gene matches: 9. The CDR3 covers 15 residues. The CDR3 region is CASSFPRSGVYEQYF. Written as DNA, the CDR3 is TGTGCCAGCAGTTTTCCCCGAAGCGGGGTCTACGAGCAGTACTTC.

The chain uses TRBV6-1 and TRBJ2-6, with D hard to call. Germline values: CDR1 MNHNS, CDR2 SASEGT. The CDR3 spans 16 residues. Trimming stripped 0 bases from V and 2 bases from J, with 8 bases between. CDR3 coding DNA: TGTGCCAGCAGTGAAGCGCGTGTAGCTGGGGCCAACGTCCTGACTTTC. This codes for CASSEARVAGANVLTF.

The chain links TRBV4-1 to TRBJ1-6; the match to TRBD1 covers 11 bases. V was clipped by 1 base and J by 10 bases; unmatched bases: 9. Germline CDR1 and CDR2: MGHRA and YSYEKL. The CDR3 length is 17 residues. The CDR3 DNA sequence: TGCGCCAGCAGCCAAGCTCCTGTGGGACAGGGGGACTCACCCCTCCACTTT. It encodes CASSQAPVGQGDSPLHF.

CDR3 protein: CASSLLTSGSTGELFF. The CDR3 DNA reads as TGCGCCAGCAGCTTGTTGACTAGCGGGAGCACCGGGGAGCTGTTTTTT. This rearrangement joins TRBV5-1 to TRBJ2-2; 12 nucleotides match TRBD2. Germline V lookup: CDR1 SGHRS, CDR2 YFSETQ. V shed 1 base, J shed 4 bases, and the junction held 2 bases outside the gene matches. The CDR3 runs to 16 residues.

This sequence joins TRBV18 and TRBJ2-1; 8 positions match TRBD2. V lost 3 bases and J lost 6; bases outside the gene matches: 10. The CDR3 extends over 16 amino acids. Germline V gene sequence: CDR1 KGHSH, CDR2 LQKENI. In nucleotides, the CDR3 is TGTGCCAGCTCACCCTTACCCAGCGGGAGTGGCAATGAGCAGTTCTTC. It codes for CASSPLPSGSGNEQFF.

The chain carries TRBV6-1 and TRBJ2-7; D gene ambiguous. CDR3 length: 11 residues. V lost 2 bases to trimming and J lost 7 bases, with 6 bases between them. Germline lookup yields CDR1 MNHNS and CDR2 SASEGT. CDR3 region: CASSELFEQYF. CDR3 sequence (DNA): TGTGCCAGCAGTGAACTGTTTGAGCAGTACTTC.

CDR3 DNA: TGTGCCAGCACCAATTCCGCGGGGGGGCAGTTCTTC. Protein sequence: CASTNSAGGQFF. V and J are TRBV12-3 or TRBV12-4 and TRBJ2-1; 8 bases agree with TRBD2. The CDR3 length is 12 residues. After removal of 7 bases from V and 12 bases from J, the junction contained 8 bases not matched to a gene.

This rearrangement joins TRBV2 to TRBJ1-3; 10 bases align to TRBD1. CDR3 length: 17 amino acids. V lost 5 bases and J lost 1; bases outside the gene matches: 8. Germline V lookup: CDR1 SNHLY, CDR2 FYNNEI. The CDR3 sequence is CASSSRQGAVSGNTIYF. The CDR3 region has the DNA TGTGCCAGCAGTTCTCGACAGGGGGCGGTATCTGGAAACACCATATATTTT. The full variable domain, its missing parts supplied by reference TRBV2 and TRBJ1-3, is EPEVTQTPSHQVTQMGQEVILRCVPISNHLYFYWYRQILGQKVEFLVSFYNNEISEKSEIFDDQFSVERPDGSNFTLKIRSTKLEDSAMYFCASSSRQGAVSGNTIYFGEGSWLTVV.

The CDR3 DNA reads TGTGCCAGCAGTTCCCAGGTCCTAAAGACCCAGTACTTC. Amino acid sequence: CASSSQVLKTQYF. The chain links TRBV28 to TRBJ2-5; D call uncertain. Germline-derived CDR1 and CDR2 are MDHEN and SYDVKM. V lost 4 bases and J 6 bases, leaving 12 bases between the germline ends. This CDR3 spans 13 amino acids. The variable domain in full, completed from reference TRBV28 and TRBJ2-5, reads DVKVTQSSRYLVKRTGEKVFLECVQDMDHENMFWYRQDPGLGLRLIYFSYDVKMKEKGDIPEGYSVSREKKERFSLILESASTNQTSMYLCASSSQVLKTQYFGPGTRLLVL.

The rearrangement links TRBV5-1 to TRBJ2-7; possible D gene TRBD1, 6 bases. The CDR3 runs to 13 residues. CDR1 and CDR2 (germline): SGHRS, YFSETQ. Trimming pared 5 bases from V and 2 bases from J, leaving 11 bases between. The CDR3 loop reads CASREGDPYEQYF. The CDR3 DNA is TGCGCCAGCAGAGAGGGGGACCCCTACGAGCAGTACTTC.

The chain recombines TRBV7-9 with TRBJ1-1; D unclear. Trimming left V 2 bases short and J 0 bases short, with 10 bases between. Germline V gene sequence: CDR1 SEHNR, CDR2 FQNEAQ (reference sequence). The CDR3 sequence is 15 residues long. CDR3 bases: TGTGCCAGCAGCTTAATGGCAGGATTGAACACTGAAGCTTTCTTT. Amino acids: CASSLMAGLNTEAFF.

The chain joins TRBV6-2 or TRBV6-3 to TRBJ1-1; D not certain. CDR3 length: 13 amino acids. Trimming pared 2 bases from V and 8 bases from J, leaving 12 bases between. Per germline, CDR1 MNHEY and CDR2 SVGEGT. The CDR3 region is CASSYGRTGEAFF. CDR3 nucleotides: TGTGCCAGCAGTTACGGCCGCACCGGGGAAGCTTTCTTT.